This TCR beta chain was retrieved from a study of blood T cell repertoires in COVID-19 (dated by TCRdb to the early 2020s). Study-level background: Collaborator samples came from the United States, Italy and Spain and covered acute and convalescent phases of COVID-19. The sample metadata nearly always contained a de-identified subject ID, COVID-19 status, age in years and sex. The prospective study material was composed of cDNA or gDNA derived from T cells, B-cell-depleted T cells, or PBMCs. The repertoires were released in a freely available public database intended as a resource for research on the immune response to SARS-CoV-2. Deeply sampled blood TCRbeta repertoires from subjects exposed to, actively infected with, or recovered from COVID-19 were included in the dataset. HLA class I and class II types, where available, came from metadata supplied by the sample provider rather than from assay-based typing. Samples were obtained from the ongoing ImmuneRACE study (first 160 participants) and from roughly 1,300 subjects provided by 6 global collaborators.

TCRbeta CDR3 regions were amplified from genomic DNA using the immunoSEQ Assay, a bias-controlled multiplex PCR. Turning to the authors' computational methods: The number of nucleated cells in each sample was estimated by amplification of reference gene primers within the assay. Sequence reads were collapsed and filtered to measure the absolute abundance of every unique TCRbeta CDR3 rearrangement. For each sample, productive Simpson clonality was calculated by taking the square root of Simpson's diversity index across productive rearrangements. TCRdb took over this immuneACCESS table, retaining in-frame rearrangements with V and J assigned. Such tables are incomplete; in checked studies, under half of the missing clones stem from an unresolved V gene, and the remainder is unexplained. V and J calls and clone size come straight from that table; D and trimming were deduced from the DNA. The sample table contains fewer than 500,000 clones; only one count was recorded for roughly 77% of them. Together, the top ten hold about 1% of the sample.

Whole blood was collected in K2EDTA tubes by collaborating institutions according to the institutions' own protocols. Collaborator samples were shipped for TCRbeta analysis as frozen whole blood, isolated PBMCs, or DNA extracted from either sample type. The study at large found these results: The quantity of clinical and demographic metadata differed by source and by participant and was supplied without curation.

Worth noting for this clone: The antigen it recognizes is unknown. Base qualities are not at hand, and no much larger clone is one base apart.

The CDR3 contains 14 residues, cysteine and phenylalanine counted. The CDR3 DNA has 42 bases and is translated from base 1. Ends trimmed: V by 4 bases, J by 7 bases; bases unmatched to a gene: 7. The germline V gene (reference sequence) supplies CDR1 PRHDT and CDR2 FYEKMQ. The sequence was obtained from a human donor with acute or convalescent COVID-19. The donor label of this sample is uncertain. This chain joins TRBV13 to TRBJ2-7; 10 central nucleotides agree with TRBD1. Sequenced material: peripheral blood. The CDR3 protein sequence reads: CASSSATGGREQYF. The nucleotides read TGTGCCAGCAGCTCCGCGACAGGGGGCAGGGAGCAGTACTTC.